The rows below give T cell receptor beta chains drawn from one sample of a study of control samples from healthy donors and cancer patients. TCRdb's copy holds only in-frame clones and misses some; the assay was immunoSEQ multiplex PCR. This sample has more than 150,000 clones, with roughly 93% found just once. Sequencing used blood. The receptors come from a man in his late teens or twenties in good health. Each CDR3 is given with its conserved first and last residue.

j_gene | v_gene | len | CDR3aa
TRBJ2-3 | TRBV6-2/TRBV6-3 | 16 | CASSAAGLAGADTQYF
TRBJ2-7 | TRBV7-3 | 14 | CASSSWPGADEQYF
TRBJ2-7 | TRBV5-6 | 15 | CASSLDQRGNREQYF
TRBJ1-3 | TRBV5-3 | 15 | CARSRGRSSGNTIYF
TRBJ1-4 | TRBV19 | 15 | CASRRLGGGNEKLFF
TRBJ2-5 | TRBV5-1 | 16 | CASSVSGGALQETQYF
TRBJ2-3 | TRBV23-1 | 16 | CASSQSTGGPADTQYF
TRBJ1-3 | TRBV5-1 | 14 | CASSSGTSGNTIYF
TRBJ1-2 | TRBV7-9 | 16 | CASSKDSFLGDLTDTF
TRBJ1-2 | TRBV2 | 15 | CASSNTWTGRDGYTF
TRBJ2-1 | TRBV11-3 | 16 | CASSPSWSGGNNEQFF
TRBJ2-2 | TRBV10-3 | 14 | CAIHRGINTGELFF
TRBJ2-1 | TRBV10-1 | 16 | CASSNTGTVSYNEQFF
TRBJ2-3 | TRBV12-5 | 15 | CASGKGLAGIDTQYF
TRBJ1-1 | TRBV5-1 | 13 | CASSATGNTEAFF
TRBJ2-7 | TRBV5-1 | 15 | CASSLDRAISYEQYF
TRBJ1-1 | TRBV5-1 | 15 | CASSFTRPSGTEAFF
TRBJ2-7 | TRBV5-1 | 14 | CASSPGTGSGEQYF
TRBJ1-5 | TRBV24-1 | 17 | CATSDPGQGGRNQPQHF
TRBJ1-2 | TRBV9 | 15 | CASSVEGGGNYGYTF
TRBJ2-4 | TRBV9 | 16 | CASSVGSGGFKNIQYF
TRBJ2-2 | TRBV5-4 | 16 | CASSNDLLMNTGELFF
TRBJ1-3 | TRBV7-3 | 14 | CASSLTTSGNTIYF
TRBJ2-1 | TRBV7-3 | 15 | CASSKKGLAGNEQFF
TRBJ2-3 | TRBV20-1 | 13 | CSASAGGALTQYF
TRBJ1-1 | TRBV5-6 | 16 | CASSLLGALGNTEAFF
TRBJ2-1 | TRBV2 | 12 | CASRNRADEQFF
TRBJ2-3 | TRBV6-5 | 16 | CASSYSGWGGTDTQYF
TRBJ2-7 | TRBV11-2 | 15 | CASSTSAQGPYEQYF
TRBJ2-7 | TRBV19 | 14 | CASSMGLALNEQYF
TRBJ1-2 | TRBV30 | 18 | CAWSSGFPWTEANYGYTF
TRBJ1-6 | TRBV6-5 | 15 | CASSFRDSRNSPLHF
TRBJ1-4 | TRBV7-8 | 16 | CASSLVGGPTNEKLFF